The sequence of this T cell receptor (beta chain) was determined in a study of blood T cell repertoires in COVID-19. The CDR3 contains 17 residues. The ends lost 4 bases at V and 4 bases at J; junction bases unmatched: 9. Germline V gene sequence: CDR1 SGHAT, CDR2 FQNNGV. Using immunoSEQ multiplex PCR, the repertoire was profiled, and TCRdb retains in-frame clones only, with some absent. Of around 200,000 clones in the sample, 65% to 85% were seen once. The chain joins TRBV11-2 to TRBJ2-2, with 10 nucleotides matching TRBD2. The specimen was peripheral blood. The TCR was taken from a man aged 50-60 years with active or convalescent COVID-19. The CDR3 nucleotides are TGTGCCAGCAGCTCCGCTAGCGGGAGAGTAAGCACCGGGGAGCTGTTTTTT. The encoded protein is CASSSASGRVSTGELFF.